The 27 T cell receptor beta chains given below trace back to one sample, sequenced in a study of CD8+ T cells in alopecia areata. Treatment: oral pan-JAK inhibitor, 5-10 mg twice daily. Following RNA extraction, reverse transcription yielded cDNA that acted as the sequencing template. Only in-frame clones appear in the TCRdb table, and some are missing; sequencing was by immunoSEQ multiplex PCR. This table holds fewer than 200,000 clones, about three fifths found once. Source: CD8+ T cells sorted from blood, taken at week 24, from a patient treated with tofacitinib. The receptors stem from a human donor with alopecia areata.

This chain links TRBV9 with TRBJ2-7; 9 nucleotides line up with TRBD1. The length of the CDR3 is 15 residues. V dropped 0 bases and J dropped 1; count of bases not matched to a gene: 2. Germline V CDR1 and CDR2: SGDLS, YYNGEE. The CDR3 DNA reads TGTGCCAGCAGCGTAGGGGGACAGGGATCCTACGAGCAGTACTTC. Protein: CASSVGGQGSYEQYF. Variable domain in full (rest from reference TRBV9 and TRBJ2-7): DSGVTQTPKHLITATGQRVTLRCSPRSGDLSVYWYQQSLDQGLQFLIQYYNGEERAKGNILERFSAQQFPDLHSELNLSSLELGDSALYFCASSVGGQGSYEQYFGPGTRLTVT.

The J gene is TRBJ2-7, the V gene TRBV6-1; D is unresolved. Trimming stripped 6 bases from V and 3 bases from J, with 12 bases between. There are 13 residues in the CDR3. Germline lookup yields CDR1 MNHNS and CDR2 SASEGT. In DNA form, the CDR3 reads TGTGCCAGCAGACAAAAAGCAAGCTACGAGCAGTACTTC. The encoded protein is CASRQKASYEQYF.

The CDR3 spells CAWSVTLGGGYTF. The CDR3 DNA is TGTGCCTGGAGTGTAACCCTCGGCGGCGGCTACACCTTC. The chain carries TRBV30 and TRBJ1-2; unclear D gene. Germline V CDR1 and CDR2: GTSNPN, SVGIG (reference sequence). This CDR3 has 13 amino acids. V gave up 0 bases and J gave up 8 bases, with 13 bases separating them.

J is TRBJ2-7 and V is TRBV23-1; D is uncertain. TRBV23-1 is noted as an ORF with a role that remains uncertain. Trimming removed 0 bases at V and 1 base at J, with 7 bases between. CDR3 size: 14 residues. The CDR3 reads CASSQSLGSYEQYF. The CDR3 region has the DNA TGCGCCAGCAGTCAATCGCTAGGATCCTACGAGCAGTACTTC.

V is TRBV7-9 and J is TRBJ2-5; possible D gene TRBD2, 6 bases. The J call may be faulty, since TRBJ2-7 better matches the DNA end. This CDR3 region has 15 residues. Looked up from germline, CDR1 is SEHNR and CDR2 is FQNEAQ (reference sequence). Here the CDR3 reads CASSPPGVGPGEQYF. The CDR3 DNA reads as TGTGCCAGCAGCCCACCGGGGGTGGGGCCAGGCGAGCAGTACTTC.

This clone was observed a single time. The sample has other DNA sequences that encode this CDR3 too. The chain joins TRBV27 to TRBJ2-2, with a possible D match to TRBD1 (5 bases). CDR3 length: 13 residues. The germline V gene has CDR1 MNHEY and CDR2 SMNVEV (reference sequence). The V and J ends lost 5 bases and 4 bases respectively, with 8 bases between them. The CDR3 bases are TGTGCCAGCAGTAGGGGTGGCACCGGGGAGCTGTTTTTT. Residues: CASSRGGTGELFF.

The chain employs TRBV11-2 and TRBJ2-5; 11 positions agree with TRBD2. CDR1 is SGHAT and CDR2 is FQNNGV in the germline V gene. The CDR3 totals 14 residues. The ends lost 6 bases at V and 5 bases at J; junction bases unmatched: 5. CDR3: CASRIAGGPETQYF. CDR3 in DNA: TGTGCCAGCAGAATAGCGGGGGGGCCTGAGACCCAGTACTTC.

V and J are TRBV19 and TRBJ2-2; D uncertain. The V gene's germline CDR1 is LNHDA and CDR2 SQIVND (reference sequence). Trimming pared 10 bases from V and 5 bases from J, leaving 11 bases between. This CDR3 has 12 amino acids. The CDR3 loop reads CATTSPTGELFF. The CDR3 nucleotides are TGTGCCACCACCTCCCCGACCGGGGAGCTGTTTTTT.

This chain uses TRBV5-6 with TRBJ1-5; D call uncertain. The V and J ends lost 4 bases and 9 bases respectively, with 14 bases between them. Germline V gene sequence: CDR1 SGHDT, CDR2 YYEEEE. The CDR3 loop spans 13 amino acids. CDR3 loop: CASSMGLSGPQHF. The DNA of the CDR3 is TGTGCCAGCAGCATGGGTCTCTCGGGGCCCCAGCATTTT.

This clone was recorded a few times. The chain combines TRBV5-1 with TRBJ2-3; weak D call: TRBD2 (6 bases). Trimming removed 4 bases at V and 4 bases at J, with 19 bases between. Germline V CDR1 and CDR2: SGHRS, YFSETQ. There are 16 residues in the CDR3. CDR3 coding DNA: TGCGCCAGCAGCCGGTACGGCGGGGATTGGGCAGATACGCAGTATTTT. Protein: CASSRYGGDWADTQYF.

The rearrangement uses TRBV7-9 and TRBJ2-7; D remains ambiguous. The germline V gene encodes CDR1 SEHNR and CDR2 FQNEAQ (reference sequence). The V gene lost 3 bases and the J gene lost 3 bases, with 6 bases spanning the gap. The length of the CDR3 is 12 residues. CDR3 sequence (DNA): TGTGCCAGCAGCTTGCTTCTCTACGAGCAGTACTTC. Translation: CASSLLLYEQYF.

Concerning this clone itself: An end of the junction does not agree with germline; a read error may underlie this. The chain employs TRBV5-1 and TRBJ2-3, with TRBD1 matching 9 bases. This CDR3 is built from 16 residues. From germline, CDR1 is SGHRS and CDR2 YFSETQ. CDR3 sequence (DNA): TGCGCCAGCGGCTTTCCAACAGGGGGCGAGACAGATACGCAGTATTTT. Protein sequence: CASGFPTGGETDTQYF. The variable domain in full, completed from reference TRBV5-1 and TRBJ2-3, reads KAGVTQTPRYLIKTRGQQVTLSCSPISGHRSVSWYQQTPGQGLQFLFEYFSETQRNKGNFPGRFSGRQFSNSRSEMNVSTLELGDSALYLCASGFPTGGETDTQYFGPGTRLTVL.

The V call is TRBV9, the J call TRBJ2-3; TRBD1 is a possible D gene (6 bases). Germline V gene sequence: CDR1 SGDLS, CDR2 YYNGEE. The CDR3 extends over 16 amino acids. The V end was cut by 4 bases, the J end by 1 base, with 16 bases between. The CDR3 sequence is CASSYSQGWGTDTQYF. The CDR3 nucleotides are TGTGCCAGCAGCTACTCACAGGGTTGGGGCACAGATACGCAGTATTTT.

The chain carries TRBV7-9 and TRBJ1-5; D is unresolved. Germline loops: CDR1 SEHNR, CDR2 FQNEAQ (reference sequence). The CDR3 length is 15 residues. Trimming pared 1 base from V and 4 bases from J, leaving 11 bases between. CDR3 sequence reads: CASSLGDRVNQPQHF. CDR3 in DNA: TGTGCCAGCAGCTTAGGTGATAGGGTTAATCAGCCCCAGCATTTT.

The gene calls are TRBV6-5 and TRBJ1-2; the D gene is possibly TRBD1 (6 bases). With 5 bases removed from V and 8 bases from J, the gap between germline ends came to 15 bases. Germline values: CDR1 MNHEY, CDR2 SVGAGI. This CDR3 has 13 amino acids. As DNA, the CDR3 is TGTGCCAGCAGTAAACCGGGACATCGGGGCTACACCTTC. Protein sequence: CASSKPGHRGYTF.

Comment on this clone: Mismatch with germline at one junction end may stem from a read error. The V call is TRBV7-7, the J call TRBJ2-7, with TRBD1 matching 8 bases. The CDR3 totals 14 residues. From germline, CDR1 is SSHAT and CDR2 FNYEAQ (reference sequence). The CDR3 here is CASSPGQGNYEQYF. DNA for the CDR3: TGTGCTAGCAGCCCCGGACAGGGTAACTACGAGCAGTACTTC.

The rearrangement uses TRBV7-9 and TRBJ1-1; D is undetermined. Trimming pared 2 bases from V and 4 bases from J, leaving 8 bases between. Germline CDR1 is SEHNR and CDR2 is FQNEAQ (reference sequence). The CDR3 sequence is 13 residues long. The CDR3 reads CASSLSGFTEAFF. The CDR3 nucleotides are TGTGCCAGCAGCTTATCTGGGTTCACTGAAGCTTTCTTT.

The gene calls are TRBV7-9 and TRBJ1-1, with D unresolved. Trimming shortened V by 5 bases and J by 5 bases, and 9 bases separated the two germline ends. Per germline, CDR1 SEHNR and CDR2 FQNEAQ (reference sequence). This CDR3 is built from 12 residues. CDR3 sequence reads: CASSPGWTEAFF. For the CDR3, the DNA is TGTGCCAGCAGCCCAGGATGGACTGAAGCTTTCTTT. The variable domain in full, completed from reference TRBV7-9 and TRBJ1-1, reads DTGVSQNPRHKITKRGQNVTFRCDPISEHNRLYWYRQTLGQGPEFLTYFQNEAQLEKSRLLSDRFSAERPKGSFSTLEIQRTEQGDSAMYLCASSPGWTEAFFGQGTRLTVV.

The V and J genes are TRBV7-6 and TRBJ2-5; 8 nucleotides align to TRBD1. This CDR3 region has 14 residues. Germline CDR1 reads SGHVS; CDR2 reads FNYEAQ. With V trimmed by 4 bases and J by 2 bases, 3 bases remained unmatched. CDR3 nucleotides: TGTGCCAGCAGCTACCGACAGGGGCAAGAGACCCAGTACTTC. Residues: CASSYRQGQETQYF.

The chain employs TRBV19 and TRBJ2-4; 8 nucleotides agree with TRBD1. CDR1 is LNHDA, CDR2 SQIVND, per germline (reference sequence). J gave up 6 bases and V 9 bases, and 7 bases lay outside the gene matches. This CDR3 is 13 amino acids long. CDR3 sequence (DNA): TGTGCCAGCAAGGACAGGGCGGGAAACATTCAGTACTTC. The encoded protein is CASKDRAGNIQYF.

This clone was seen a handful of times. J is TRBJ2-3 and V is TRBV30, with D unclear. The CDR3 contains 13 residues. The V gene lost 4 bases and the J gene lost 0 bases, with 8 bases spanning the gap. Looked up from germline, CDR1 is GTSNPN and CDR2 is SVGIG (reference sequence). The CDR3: CAWITESTDTQYF. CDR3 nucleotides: TGTGCCTGGATTACGGAGAGCACAGATACGCAGTATTTT.

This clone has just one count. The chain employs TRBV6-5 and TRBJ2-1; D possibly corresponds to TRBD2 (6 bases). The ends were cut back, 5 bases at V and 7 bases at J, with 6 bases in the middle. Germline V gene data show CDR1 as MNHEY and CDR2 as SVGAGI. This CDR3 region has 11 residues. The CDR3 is CASSAGNEQFF. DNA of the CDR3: TGTGCCAGCAGTGCGGGAAATGAGCAGTTCTTC.

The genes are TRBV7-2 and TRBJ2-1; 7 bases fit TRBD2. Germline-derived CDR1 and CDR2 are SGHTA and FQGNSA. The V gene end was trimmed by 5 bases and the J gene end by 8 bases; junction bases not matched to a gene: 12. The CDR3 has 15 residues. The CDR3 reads CASSPMWGGGYEQFF. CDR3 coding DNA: TGTGCCAGCAGCCCGATGTGGGGGGGAGGATATGAGCAGTTCTTC.

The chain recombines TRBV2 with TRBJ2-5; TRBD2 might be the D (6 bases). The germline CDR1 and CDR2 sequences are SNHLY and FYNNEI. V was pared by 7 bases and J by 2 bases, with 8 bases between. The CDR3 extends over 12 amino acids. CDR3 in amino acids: CASTREQETQYF. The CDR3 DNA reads TGTGCCAGCACCCGGGAGCAAGAGACCCAGTACTTC.

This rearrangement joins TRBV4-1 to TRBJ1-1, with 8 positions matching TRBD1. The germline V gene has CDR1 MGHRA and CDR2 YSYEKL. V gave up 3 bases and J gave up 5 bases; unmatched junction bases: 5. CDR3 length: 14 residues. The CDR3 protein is CASSHVQGVTEAFF. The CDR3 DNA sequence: TGCGCCAGCAGCCACGTACAGGGGGTGACTGAAGCTTTCTTT.

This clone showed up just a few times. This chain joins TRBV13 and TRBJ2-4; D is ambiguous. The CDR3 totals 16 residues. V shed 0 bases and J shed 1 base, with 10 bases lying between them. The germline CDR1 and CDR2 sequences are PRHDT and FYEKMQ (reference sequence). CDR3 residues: CASSLGQTGAKNIQYF. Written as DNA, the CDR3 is TGTGCCAGCAGCTTAGGCCAAACTGGGGCCAAAAACATTCAGTACTTC.

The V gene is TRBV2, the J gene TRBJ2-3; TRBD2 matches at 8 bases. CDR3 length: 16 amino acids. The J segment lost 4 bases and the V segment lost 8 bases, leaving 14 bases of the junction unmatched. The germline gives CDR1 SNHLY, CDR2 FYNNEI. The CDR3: CASPLRGGPSPDTQYF. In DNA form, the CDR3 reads TGTGCCAGCCCCCTCCGGGGGGGCCCTTCCCCAGATACGCAGTATTTT.